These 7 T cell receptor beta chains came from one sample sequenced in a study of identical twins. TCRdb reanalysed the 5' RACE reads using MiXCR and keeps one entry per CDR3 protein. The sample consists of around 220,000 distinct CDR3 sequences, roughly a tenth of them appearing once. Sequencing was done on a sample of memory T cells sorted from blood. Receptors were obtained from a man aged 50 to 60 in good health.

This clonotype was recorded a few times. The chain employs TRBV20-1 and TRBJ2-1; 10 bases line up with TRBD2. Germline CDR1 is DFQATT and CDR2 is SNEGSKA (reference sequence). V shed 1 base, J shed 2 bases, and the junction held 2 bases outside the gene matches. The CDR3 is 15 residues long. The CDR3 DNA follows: TGCAGTGCTAGAGGGACTAGCGGCACCTACAATGAGCAGTTCTTC. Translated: CSARGTSGTYNEQFF.

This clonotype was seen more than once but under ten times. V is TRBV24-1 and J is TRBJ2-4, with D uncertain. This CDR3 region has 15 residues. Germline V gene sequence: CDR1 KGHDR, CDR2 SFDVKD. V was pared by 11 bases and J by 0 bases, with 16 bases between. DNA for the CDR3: TGTGCCAACATCCCACCCGCCCTAGCCAAAAACATTCAGTACTTC. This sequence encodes CANIPPALAKNIQYF.

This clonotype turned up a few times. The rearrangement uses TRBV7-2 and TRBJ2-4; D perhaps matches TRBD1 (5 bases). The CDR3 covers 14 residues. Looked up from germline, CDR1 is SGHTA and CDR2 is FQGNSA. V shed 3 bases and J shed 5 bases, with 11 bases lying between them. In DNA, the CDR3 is TGTGCCAGCAGCTTTTCGACAGTGGAAAACATTCAGTACTTC. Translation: CASSFSTVENIQYF. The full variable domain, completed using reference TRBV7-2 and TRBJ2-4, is GAGVSQSPSNKVTEKGKDVELRCDPISGHTALYWYRQSLGQGLEFLIYFQGNSAPDKSGLPSDRFSAERTGGSVSTLTIQRTQQEDSAVYLCASSFSTVENIQYFGAGTRLSVL.

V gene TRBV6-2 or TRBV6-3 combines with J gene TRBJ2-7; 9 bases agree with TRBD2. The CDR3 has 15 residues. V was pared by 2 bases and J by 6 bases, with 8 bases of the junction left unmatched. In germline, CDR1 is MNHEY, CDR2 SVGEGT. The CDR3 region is CASSYGGGGAIEQYF. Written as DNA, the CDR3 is TGTGCCAGCAGTTACGGCGGCGGGGGGGCGATCGAGCAGTACTTC.

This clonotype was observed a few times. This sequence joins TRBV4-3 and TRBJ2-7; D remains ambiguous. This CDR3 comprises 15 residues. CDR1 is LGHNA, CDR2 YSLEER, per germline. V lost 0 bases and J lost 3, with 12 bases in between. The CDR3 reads CASSQDRANYYEQYF. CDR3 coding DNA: TGCGCCAGCAGCCAAGATAGGGCCAACTACTACGAGCAGTACTTC.

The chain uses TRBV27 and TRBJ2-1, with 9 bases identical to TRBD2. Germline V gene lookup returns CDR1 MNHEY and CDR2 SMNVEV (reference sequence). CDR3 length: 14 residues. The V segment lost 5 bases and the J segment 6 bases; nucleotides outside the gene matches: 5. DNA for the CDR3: TGTGCCAGCAGTCCGGGACTAGCCCTCAATGAGCAGTTCTTC. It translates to CASSPGLALNEQFF.

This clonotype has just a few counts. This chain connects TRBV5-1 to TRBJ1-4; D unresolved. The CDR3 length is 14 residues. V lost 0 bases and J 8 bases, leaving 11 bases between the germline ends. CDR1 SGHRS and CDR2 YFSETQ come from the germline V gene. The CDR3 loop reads CASSLEWTDEKLFF. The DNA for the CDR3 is TGCGCCAGCAGCTTGGAATGGACGGACGAAAAACTGTTTTTT.